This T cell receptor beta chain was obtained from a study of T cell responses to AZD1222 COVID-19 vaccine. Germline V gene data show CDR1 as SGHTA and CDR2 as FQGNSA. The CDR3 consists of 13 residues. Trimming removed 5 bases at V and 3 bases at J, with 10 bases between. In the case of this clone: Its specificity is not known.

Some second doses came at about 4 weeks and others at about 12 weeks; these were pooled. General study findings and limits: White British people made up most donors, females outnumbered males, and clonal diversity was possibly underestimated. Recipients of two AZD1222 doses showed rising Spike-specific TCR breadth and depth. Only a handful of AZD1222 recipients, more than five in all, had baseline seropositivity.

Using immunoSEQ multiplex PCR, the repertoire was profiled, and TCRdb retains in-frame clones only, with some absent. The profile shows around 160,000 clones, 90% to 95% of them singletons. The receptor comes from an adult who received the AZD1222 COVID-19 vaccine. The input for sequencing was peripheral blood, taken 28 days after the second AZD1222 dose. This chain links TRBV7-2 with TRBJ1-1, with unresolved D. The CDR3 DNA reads TGTGCCAGCAGCCTAGAGGCGGACACTGAAGCTTTCTTT. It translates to CASSLEADTEAFF.